The present T cell receptor (beta chain) was sequenced within a study of control samples from healthy donors and cancer patients. CDR3 size: 12 residues. Germline assignment: CDR1 LNHDA and CDR2 SQIVND (reference sequence). V lost 5 bases, J lost 11 bases, and 15 bases lay in between. Sequencing used immunoSEQ multiplex PCR; TCRdb keeps in-frame clones, though not all of them. There are some 150,000 clones in the sample; around 94% occur only once, and around 15% lies in the top ten. The source of this sequence is a man in his 60s with colorectal cancer. The sequenced sample was PBMCs. V is TRBV19 and J is TRBJ1-1; D remains ambiguous. CDR3 sequence: CASSGYESEAFF. CDR3 DNA sequence: TGTGCCAGTAGTGGGTACGAGTCGGAGGCTTTCTTT.